Described below is a single TCR beta chain sequence and its context. The data were obtained in a study of blood T cell repertoires in COVID-19. The wider study: Acute and convalescent COVID-19 specimens originated in the United States, Italy and Spain.

The method was immunoSEQ multiplex PCR; TCRdb's version includes in-frame clones alone and lacks a portion of them. Of 300,000 to 350,000 clones in the sample, approximately 88% were seen once. This CDR3 comprises 13 residues. Germline V gene data show CDR1 as SGHTA and CDR2 as FQGTGA. Trimming removed 5 bases at V and 8 bases at J, with 15 bases between. The clonotype comes from a man between 25 and 39 years old with COVID-19, enrolled during active disease. The specimen was peripheral blood. V is TRBV7-3 and J is TRBJ1-2, with D unresolved. The CDR3 DNA sequence: TGTGCCAGCAGCCTGCCGGGAATGGTAGGCTACACCTTC. It yields the protein CASSLPGMVGYTF. Combining the CDR3 with reference TRBV7-3 and TRBJ1-2 gives the whole variable domain GAGVSQTPSNKVTEKGKYVELRCDPISGHTALYWYRQSLGQGPEFLIYFQGTGAADDSGLPNDRFFAVRPEGSVSTLKIQRTERGDSAVYLCASSLPGMVGYTFGSGTRLTVV.